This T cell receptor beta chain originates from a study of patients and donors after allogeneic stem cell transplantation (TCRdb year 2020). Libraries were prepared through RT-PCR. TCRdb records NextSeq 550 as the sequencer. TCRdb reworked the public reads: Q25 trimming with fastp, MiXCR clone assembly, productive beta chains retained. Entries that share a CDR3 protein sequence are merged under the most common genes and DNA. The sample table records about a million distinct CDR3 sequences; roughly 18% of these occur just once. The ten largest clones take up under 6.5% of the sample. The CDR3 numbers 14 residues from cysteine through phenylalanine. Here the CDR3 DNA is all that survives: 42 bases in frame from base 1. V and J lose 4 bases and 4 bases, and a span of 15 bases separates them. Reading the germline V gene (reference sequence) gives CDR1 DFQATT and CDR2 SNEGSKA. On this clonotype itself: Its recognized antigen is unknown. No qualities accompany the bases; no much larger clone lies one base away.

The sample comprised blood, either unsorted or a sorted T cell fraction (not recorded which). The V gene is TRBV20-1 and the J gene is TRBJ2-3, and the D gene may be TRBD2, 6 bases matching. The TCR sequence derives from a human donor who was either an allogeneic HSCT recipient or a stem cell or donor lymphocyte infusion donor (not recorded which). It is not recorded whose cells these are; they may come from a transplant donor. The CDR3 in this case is CSAMGGVGADTQYF. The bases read TGCAGTGCTATGGGGGGAGTGGGTGCAGATACGCAGTATTTT.